This is a list of T cell receptor beta chains from one sample in a study of cytomegalovirus exposure and HLA in healthy donors. Here immunoSEQ multiplex PCR was the method, and the copy in TCRdb shows in-frame clones only, minus some. The sample consists of 200,000 to 250,000 clones, about three quarters of them appearing once. Sequenced material: PBMCs. Receptors were obtained from a man younger than 35 in good health and CMV-seronegative. Each CDR3 is given with its conserved first and last residue. A D gene is named only where the DNA matches it firmly. The size entry is marked missing in some rows and otherwise reads once, few, many or a size class.

d_call j_call v_call clone_size cdr3_aa cdr3_nt
TRBD2 TRBJ2-5 TRBV7-8 . CASSPGLAGVRRETQYF TGTGCCAGCAGCCCCGGACTAGCGGGGGTACGGCGAGAGACCCAGTACTTC
. TRBJ1-4 TRBV7-6 . CASSPNQGMGNEKLFF TGTGCCAGCAGCCCTAACCAGGGTATGGGTAATGAAAAACTGTTTTTT
TRBD1 TRBJ2-7 TRBV6-5 once CASTDRASEQYF TGTGCCAGCACTGACAGGGCGAGCGAGCAGTACTTC
TRBD1 TRBJ2-1 TRBV5-1 . CASSSGWGQDSSGGIF TGCGCCAGCAGCTCCGGATGGGGACAGGATTCCTCCGGGGGTATCTTC
. TRBJ2-7 TRBV5-1 . CASSFTRDSYEQYF TGCGCCAGCAGCTTTACTCGTGACAGCTACGAGCAGTACTTC
TRBD1 TRBJ1-1 TRBV5-4 once CASTFGTGNTEAFF TGTGCCAGCACTTTCGGGACAGGGAACACTGAAGCTTTCTTT
. TRBJ1-2 TRBV4-3 . CASSQDRSLTGYGYTF TGCGCCAGCAGCCAAGATCGGAGTTTAACGGGCTATGGCTACACCTTC
TRBD1 TRBJ1-5 TRBV6-1 . CASNRQGWDQPQHF TGTGCCAGCAATAGACAGGGCTGGGATCAGCCCCAGCATTTT
. TRBJ2-7 TRBV9 . CASSVDTGTYEQYF TGTGCCAGCAGCGTAGACACGGGGACCTACGAGCAGTACTTC
. TRBJ1-1 TRBV28 once CASRSGLFLPEAFF TGTGCCAGCAGGTCGGGTCTATTTCTCCCTGAAGCTTTCTTT
. TRBJ1-1 TRBV28 . CASSLNPRMNTEAFF TGTGCCAGCAGTTTAAACCCGCGGATGAACACTGAAGCTTTCTTT
TRBD1 TRBJ1-1 TRBV28 . CASRTDRAGEAFF TGTGCCAGCAGAACCGACAGGGCCGGTGAAGCTTTCTTT
TRBD1 TRBJ1-1 TRBV7-2 . CASSLDRAEAFF TGTGCCAGCAGCCTCGACAGGGCCGAAGCTTTCTTT
. TRBJ2-7 TRBV20-1 . CSARLDEQYF TGCAGTGCTAGACTCGACGAGCAGTACTTC
. TRBJ2-5 TRBV5-1 . CASSPLGSQETQYF TGCGCCAGCAGCCCCCTGGGCAGCCAAGAGACCCAGTACTTC
TRBD1 TRBJ2-6 TRBV27 . CASSRQGPGGANVLTF TGTGCCAGCAGCCGACAGGGGCCGGGCGGGGCCAACGTCCTGACTTTC
TRBD1 TRBJ2-7 TRBV7-9 . CASSSGTAHYEQYF TGTGCCAGCAGCTCCGGGACAGCCCACTACGAGCAGTACTTC
TRBD2 TRBJ2-7 TRBV27 . CASSPREGLLYEQYF TGTGCCAGCAGTCCACGGGAGGGCCTATTATACGAGCAGTACTTC
. TRBJ1-1 TRBV7-9 . CSSSLEQLNTEAFF TGTTCCAGCAGCTTAGAACAGTTGAACACTGAAGCTTTCTTT
. TRBJ1-1 TRBV11-3 . CASSLNTVEAFF TGTGCCAGCAGCTTAAATACAGTTGAAGCTTTCTTT
TRBD2 TRBJ2-1 TRBV2 . CASSGETSAYNEQFF TGTGCCAGCAGTGGGGAGACTAGCGCTTACAATGAGCAGTTCTTC
TRBD1 TRBJ1-2 TRBV6-5 . CASRLRQGGGYTF TGTGCCAGCAGATTACGACAGGGTGGTGGCTACACCTTC
TRBD1 TRBJ1-1 TRBV10-2 few CATMGQPGAFF TGCGCCACCATGGGACAGCCAGGAGCTTTCTTT
. TRBJ2-7 TRBV9 . CASSPRGGGGSYEQYF TGTGCCAGCAGCCCGCGGGGAGGGGGAGGGTCCTACGAGCAGTACTTC
. TRBJ2-7 TRBV11-2 many CASSHGQSYEQYF TGTGCCAGCAGCCACGGACAGAGTTACGAGCAGTACTTC
. TRBJ2-1 TRBV6-5 . CASSYLSNNEQFF TGTGCCAGCAGTTACCTTAGCAACAATGAGCAGTTCTTC
TRBD2 TRBJ2-1 TRBV5-1 . CASSLGLAGGGEQFF TGCGCCAGCAGCTTGGGGTTAGCGGGAGGGGGTGAGCAGTTCTTC
. TRBJ1-5 TRBV6-6 . CATSGGTQHF TGTGCCACCTCGGGTGGTACCCAGCATTTT